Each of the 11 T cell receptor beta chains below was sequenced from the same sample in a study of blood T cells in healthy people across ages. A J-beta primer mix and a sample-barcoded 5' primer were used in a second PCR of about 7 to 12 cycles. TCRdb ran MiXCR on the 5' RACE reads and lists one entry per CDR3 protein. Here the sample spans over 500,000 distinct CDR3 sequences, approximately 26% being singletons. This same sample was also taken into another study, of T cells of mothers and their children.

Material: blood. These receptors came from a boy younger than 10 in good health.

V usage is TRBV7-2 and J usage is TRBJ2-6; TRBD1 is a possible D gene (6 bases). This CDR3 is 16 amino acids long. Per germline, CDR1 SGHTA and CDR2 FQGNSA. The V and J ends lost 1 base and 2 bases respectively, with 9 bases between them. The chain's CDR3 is CASSLVGAAGANVLTF. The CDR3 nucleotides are TGTGCCAGCAGCTTAGTGGGGGCAGCTGGGGCCAACGTCCTGACTTTC.

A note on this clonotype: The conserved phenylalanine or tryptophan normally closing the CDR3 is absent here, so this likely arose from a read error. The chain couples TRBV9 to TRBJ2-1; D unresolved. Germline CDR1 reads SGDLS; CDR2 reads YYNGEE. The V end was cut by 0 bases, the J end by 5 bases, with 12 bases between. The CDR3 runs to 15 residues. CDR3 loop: CASSVGGVYDNEQFL. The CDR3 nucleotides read TGTGCCAGCAGCGTAGGTGGGGTATATGACAATGAGCAGTTCTTA.

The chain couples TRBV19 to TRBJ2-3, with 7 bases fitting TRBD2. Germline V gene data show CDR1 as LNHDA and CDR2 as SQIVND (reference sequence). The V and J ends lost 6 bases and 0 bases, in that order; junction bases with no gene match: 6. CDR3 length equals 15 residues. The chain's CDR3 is CASRNRGGSTDTQYF. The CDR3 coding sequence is TGTGCCAGTAGGAATCGCGGGGGTAGCACAGATACGCAGTATTTT.

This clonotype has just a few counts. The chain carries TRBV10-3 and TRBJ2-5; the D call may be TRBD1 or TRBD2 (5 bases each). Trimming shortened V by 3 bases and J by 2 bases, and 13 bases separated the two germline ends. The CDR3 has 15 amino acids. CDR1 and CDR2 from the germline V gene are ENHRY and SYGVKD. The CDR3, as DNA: TGTGCCATCAGTGACCCCGGGACCCAACAAGAGACCCAGTACTTC. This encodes CAISDPGTQQETQYF.

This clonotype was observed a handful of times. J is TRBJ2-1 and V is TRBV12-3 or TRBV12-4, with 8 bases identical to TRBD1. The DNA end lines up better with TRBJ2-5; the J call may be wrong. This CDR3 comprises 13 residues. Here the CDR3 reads CASSIDRGGTQYF. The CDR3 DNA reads TGTGCCAGCAGTATCGACAGGGGAGGGACCCAGTACTTC.

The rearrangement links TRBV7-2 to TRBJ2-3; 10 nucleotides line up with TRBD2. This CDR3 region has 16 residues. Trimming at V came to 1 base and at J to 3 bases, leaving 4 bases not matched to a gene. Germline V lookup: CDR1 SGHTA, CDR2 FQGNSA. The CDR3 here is CASSLGGTSVTDTQYF. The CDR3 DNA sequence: TGTGCCAGCAGCTTAGGAGGGACTAGCGTGACAGATACGCAGTATTTT.

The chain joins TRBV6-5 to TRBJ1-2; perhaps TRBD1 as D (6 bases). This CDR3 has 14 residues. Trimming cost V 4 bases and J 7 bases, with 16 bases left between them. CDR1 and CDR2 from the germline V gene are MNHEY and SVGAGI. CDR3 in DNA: TGTGCCAGCAGTTGGGTCGGCAGGGGCGGTGGCTACACCTTC. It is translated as CASSWVGRGGGYTF.

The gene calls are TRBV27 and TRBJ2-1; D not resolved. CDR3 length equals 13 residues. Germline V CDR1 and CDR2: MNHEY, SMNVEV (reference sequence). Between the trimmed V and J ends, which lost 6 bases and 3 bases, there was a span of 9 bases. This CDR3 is CASRFRDYNEQFF. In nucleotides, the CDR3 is TGTGCCAGCAGGTTTAGGGACTACAATGAGCAGTTCTTC.

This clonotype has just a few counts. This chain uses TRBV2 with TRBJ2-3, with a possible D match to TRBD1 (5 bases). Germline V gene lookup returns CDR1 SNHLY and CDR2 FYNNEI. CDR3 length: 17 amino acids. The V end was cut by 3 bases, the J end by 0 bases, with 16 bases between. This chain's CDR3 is CASSETVLHGSTDTQYF. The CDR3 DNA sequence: TGTGCCAGCAGTGAGACAGTCCTCCATGGAAGCACAGATACGCAGTATTTT.

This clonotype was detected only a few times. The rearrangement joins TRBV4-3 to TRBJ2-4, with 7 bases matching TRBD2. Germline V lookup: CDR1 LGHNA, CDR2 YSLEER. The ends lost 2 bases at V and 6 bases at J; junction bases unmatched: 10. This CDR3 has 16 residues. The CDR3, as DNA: TGCGCCAGCAGCCAACAACGCGTGGGGGAGGGAAACATTCAGTACTTC. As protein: CASSQQRVGEGNIQYF.

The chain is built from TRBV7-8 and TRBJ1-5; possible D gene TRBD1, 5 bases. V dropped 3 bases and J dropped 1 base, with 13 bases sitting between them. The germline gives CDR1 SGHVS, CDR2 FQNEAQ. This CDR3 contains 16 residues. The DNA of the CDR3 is TGTGCCAGCAGCTTCAGGTCAGGGTTAAGCAATCAGCCCCAGCATTTT. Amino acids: CASSFRSGLSNQPQHF.